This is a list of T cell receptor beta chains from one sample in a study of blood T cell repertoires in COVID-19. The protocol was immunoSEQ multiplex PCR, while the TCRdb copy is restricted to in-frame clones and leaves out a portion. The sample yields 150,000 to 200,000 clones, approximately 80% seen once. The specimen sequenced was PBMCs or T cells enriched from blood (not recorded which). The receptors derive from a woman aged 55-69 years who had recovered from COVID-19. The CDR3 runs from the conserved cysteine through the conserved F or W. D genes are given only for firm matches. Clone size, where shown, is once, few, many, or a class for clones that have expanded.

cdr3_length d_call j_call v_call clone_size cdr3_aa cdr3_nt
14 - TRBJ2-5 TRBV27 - CASSLHRGGETQYF TGTGCCAGCAGTTTACACAGGGGAGGAGAGACCCAGTACTTC
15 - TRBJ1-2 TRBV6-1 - CASSEVEAGRRGYTF TGTGCCAGCAGTGAAGTAGAGGCAGGGCGTCGTGGCTACACCTTC
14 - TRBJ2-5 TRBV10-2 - CASTRREGGETQYF TGCGCCAGCACCCGGCGGGAAGGCGGGGAGACCCAGTACTTC
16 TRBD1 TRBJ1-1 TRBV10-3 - CAIRTGTGLMNTEAFF TGTGCCATCAGGACCGGGACAGGGCTCATGAACACTGAAGCTTTCTTT
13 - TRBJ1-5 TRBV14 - CASSPQSYQPQHF TGTGCCAGCAGCCCACAGAGTTATCAGCCCCAGCATTTT
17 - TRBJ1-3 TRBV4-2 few CASSRVAGKNSGNTIYF TGTGCCAGCAGCCGAGTCGCAGGCAAAAACTCTGGAAACACCATATATTTT
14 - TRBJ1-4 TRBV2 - CASSEQGLNEKLFF TGTGCCAGCAGTGAACAGGGCCTCAATGAAAAACTGTTTTTT
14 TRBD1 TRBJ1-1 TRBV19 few CASSIPGGRTEAFF TGTGCCAGTAGTATTCCAGGGGGTCGTACTGAAGCTTTCTTT
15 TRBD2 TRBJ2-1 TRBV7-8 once CASSPQTSGYNEQFF TGTGCCAGCAGCCCACAGACTAGCGGCTACAATGAGCAGTTCTTC
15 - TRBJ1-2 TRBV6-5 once CASSGRVGAFYGYTF TGTGCCAGCAGCGGACGAGTGGGGGCCTTCTATGGCTACACCTTC
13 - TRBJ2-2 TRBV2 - CAGGTENTGELFF TGTGCCGGAGGGACAGAGAACACCGGGGAGCTGTTTTTT
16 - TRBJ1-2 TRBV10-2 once CASAPEGGTDLYGYTF TGCGCCAGCGCACCAGAGGGGGGGACGGACCTTTATGGCTACACCTTC
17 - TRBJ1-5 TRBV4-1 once CASSQDPLDSYNQPQHF TGCGCCAGCAGCCAAGATCCTTTGGACAGCTACAATCAGCCCCAGCATTTT
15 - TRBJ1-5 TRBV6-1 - CASSEGGLFFGPQHF TGTGCCAGCAGTGAAGGAGGACTTTTTTTCGGGCCCCAGCATTTT
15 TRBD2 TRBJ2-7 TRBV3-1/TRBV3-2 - CASSRTLAGGVEQYF TGTGCCAGCAGCCGAACACTAGCGGGGGGGGTCGAGCAGTACTTC
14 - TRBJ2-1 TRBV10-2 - CASSESSSYNEQFF TGCGCCAGCAGCGAATCTAGCTCCTACAATGAGCAGTTCTTC
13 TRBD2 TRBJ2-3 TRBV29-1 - CSAKRGGTDTQYF TGCAGCGCCAAACGGGGGGGTACAGATACGCAGTATTTT
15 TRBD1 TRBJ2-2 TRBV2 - CASSVQGPNTGELFF TGTGCCAGCAGTGTACAGGGGCCGAACACCGGGGAGCTGTTTTTT
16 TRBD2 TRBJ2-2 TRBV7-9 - CASSPWAGERAGELFF TGTGCCAGCTCTCCGTGGGCGGGGGAGCGGGCCGGGGAGCTGTTTTTT
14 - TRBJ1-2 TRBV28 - CASTPTPGRGGYTF TGTGCCAGCACCCCTACCCCAGGTAGGGGTGGCTACACCTTC
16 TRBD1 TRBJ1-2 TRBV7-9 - CASSLQAGTASSGYTF TGTGCCAGCAGCCTACAAGCCGGGACAGCTTCTTCTGGCTACACCTTC
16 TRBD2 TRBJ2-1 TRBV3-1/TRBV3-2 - CASGGRGVSSYNEQFF TGTGCCAGCGGGGGGAGGGGCGTTAGCTCCTACAATGAGCAGTTCTTC
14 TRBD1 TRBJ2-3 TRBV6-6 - CASSRGQGADTQYF TGTGCCAGCAGTCGGGGACAGGGCGCAGATACGCAGTATTTT
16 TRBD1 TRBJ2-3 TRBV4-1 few CASSQGTGGGLDTQYF TGCGCCAGCAGCCAGGGAACAGGGGGAGGATTGGATACGCAGTATTTT
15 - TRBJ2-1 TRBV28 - CASNPRRGLYNEQFF TGTGCCAGCAATCCACGTAGGGGTTTGTACAATGAGCAGTTCTTC
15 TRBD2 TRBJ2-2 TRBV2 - CASSVIAGGPGELFF TGTGCCAGCAGTGTAATAGCGGGAGGCCCCGGGGAGCTGTTTTTT
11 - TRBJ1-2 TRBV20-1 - CSASVVDGYTF TGCAGTGCTAGTGTGGTAGATGGCTACACCTTC
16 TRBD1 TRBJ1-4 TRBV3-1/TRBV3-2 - CASSRTGTGSSGKLFF TGTGCCAGCAGCCGAACCGGGACAGGGAGTAGCGGAAAACTGTTTTTT
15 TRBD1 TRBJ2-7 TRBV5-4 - CASSHSGTGSYEQYF TGTGCCAGCAGTCATTCCGGGACAGGGTCCTACGAGCAGTACTTC
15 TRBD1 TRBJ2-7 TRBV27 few CASSPGQGGWYEQYF TGTGCCAGCAGTCCCGGACAGGGGGGATGGTACGAGCAGTACTTC
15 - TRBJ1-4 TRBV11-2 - CASSVADRVNEKLFF TGTGCCAGCAGCGTAGCTGACAGAGTCAATGAAAAACTGTTTTTT
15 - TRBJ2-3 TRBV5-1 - CASSLVGDRTDTQYF TGCGCCAGCAGCTTGGTGGGCGACCGCACAGATACGCAGTATTTT
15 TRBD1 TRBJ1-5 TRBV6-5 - CASSYSRGSGQPQHF TGTGCCAGCAGTTACTCCAGGGGGTCAGGTCAGCCCCAGCATTTT
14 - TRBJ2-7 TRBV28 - CASSQRQGSYEQYF TGTGCCAGCAGTCAACGGCAGGGATCCTACGAGCAGTACTTC
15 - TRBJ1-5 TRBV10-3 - CAISTGGARDQPQHF TGTGCCATCAGTACCGGAGGGGCTAGGGATCAGCCCCAGCATTTT
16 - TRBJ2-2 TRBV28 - CASSLVGRLNTGELFF TGTGCCAGCAGTTTAGTGGGGCGGTTAAACACCGGGGAGCTGTTTTTT
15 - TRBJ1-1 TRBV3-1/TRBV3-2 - CASSQVSLGAPEAFF TGTGCCAGCAGCCAAGTTAGCTTAGGGGCCCCTGAAGCTTTCTTT
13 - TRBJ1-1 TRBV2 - CASSTEKNTEAFF TGTGCCAGCAGTACAGAAAAGAACACTGAAGCTTTCTTT
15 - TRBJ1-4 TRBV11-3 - CASRLTGRSNEKLFF TGTGCCAGCAGATTAACAGGGCGGAGTAATGAAAAACTGTTTTTT
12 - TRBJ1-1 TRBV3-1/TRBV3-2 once CASSQGGAGAFF TGTGCCAGCAGCCAGGGAGGAGCGGGAGCTTTCTTT
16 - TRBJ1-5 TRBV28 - CASGLLGGKSNQPQHF TGTGCCAGCGGCCTTCTCGGGGGGAAGAGCAATCAGCCCCAGCATTTT
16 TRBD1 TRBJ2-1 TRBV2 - CASKHETGSSYNEQFF TGTGCCAGCAAGCACGAGACAGGGAGCTCCTACAATGAGCAGTTCTTC
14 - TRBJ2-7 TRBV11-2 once CASRSWGGRYEQYF TGTGCCAGCAGGTCGTGGGGGGGCAGATACGAGCAGTACTTC
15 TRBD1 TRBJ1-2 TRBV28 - CASSSPTGPNYGYTF TGTGCCAGCAGTTCTCCGACAGGGCCTAACTATGGCTACACCTTC
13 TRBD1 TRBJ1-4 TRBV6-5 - CASSHGQDEKLFF TGTGCCAGCAGCCACGGACAGGATGAAAAACTGTTTTTT
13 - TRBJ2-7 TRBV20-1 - CSASQGSSYEQYF TGCAGTGCTAGTCAGGGGAGCTCCTACGAGCAGTACTTC
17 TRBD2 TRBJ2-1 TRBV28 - CASSLITSGSGYNEQFF TGTGCCAGCAGTTTAATCACTAGCGGGAGTGGGTACAATGAGCAGTTCTTC
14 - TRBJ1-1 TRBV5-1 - CASSSPGGGTEAFF TGCGCCAGCAGCTCCCCGGGGGGGGGCACTGAAGCTTTCTTT
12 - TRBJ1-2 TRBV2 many CASSRDIWGYTF TGTGCCAGCAGTAGGGACATCTGGGGCTACACCTTC
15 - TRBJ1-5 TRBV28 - CASSLRGLGNQPQHF TGTGCCAGCAGTTTGCGGGGGCTCGGGAATCAGCCCCAGCATTTT
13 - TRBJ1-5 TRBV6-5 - CASSGQSNQPQHF TGTGCCAGTTCGGGACAATCCAATCAGCCCCAGCATTTT
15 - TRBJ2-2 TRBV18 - CASSPFHRLTGELFF TGTGCCAGCTCACCATTTCACAGGCTCACCGGGGAGCTGTTTTTT
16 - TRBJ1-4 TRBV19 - CASSNGGTATNEKLFF TGTGCCAGTAGTAATGGAGGGACGGCAACTAATGAAAAACTGTTTTTT
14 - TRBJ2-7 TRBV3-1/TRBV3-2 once CASSHGGGRNEQYF TGTGCCAGCAGCCACGGCGGGGGCAGAAACGAGCAGTACTTC
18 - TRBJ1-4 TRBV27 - CASSFGGPGGSGGEKLFF TGTGCCAGCAGTTTCGGGGGACCCGGGGGATCGGGGGGAGAAAAACTGTTTTTT